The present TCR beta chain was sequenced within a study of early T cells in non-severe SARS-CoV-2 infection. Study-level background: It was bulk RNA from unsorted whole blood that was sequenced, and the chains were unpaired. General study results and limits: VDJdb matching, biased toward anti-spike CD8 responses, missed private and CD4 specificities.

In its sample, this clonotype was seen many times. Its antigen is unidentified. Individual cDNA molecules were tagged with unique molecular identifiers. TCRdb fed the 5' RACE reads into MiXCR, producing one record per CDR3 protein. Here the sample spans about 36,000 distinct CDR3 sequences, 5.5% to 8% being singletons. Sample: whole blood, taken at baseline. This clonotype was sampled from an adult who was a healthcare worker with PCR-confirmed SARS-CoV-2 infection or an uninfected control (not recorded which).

CDR3 protein: CASSLDAGSPLHF. The CDR3 DNA is TGTGCCAGCAGCTTAGACGCAGGGTCACCCCTCCACTTT. V and J are TRBV7-9 and TRBJ1-6; TRBD1 is a possible D gene (5 bases). From germline, CDR1 is SEHNR and CDR2 FQNEAQ (reference sequence). Trimming stripped 1 base from V and 10 bases from J, with 8 bases between. The CDR3 is 13 residues long.